The 5 T cell receptor beta chains in this list originate from one sample, sequenced in a study of cytomegalovirus exposure and HLA in healthy donors. In the PCR, 60 Vbeta and 13 Jbeta primers were used. Sequencing used immunoSEQ multiplex PCR; TCRdb keeps in-frame clones, though not all of them. The table shows some 48,000 clones, with about 78% occurring only once. The specimen sequenced was PBMCs. These receptors originate from a man aged 30-40 years in good health and CMV-seropositive.

This clone was observed a handful of times. The chain carries TRBV7-9 and TRBJ2-4; TRBD1 agrees at 12 bases. The CDR3 spans 18 residues. Germline-derived CDR1 and CDR2 are SEHNR and FQNEAQ (reference sequence). J was trimmed by 6 bases and V by 4 bases; bases with no gene match: 13. The CDR3 region is CASSSRGTGGAGGNIQYF. The DNA for the CDR3 is TGTGCCAGCAGCTCCAGAGGGACAGGGGGCGCGGGAGGAAACATTCAGTACTTC.

Here the CDR3 DNA reads TGTGCCAGCAGTTTCGTGAGGCAAACAGGGAACACTGAAGCTTTCTTT. This translates into CASSFVRQTGNTEAFF. The rearrangement links TRBV28 to TRBJ1-1; TRBD1 is a possible D gene (5 bases). Trimming left V 3 bases short and J 1 base short, with 15 bases between. The CDR3 extends over 16 amino acids. From germline, CDR1 is MDHEN and CDR2 SYDVKM.

This chain uses TRBV29-1 with TRBJ2-1, with 10 nucleotides matching TRBD1. Germline V CDR1 and CDR2: SQVTM, ANQGSEA. The CDR3 is 13 residues long. V lost 5 bases, J lost 7 bases, and 5 bases stayed unmatched. This chain's CDR3 is CSVWDRGGNEQFF. CDR3 bases: TGCAGCGTTTGGGACAGGGGAGGGAATGAGCAGTTCTTC.

The J gene is TRBJ2-1, the V gene TRBV19, with D perhaps TRBD2 (6 bases). CDR3 size: 15 residues. The V and J ends lost 5 bases and 1 base respectively, with 12 bases between them. Germline loops: CDR1 LNHDA, CDR2 SQIVND (reference sequence). The CDR3 region has the DNA TGTGCCAGTAGTGGGCTTGGGGGGTCCTACAATGAGCAGTTCTTC. This sequence encodes CASSGLGGSYNEQFF.

V and J are TRBV2 and TRBJ1-5, with 8 nucleotides matching TRBD1. V gave up 5 bases and J gave up 1 base; unmatched junction bases: 1. Germline loops: CDR1 SNHLY, CDR2 FYNNEI. The CDR3 covers 14 residues. CDR3 loop: CASSRQGSNQPQHF. CDR3 nucleotides: TGTGCCAGCAGTCGACAGGGGAGCAATCAGCCCCAGCATTTT.